This T cell receptor (beta chain) was found in a study of identifying expanded T cells in peripheral blood. The protocol was immunoSEQ multiplex PCR, while the TCRdb copy is restricted to in-frame clones and leaves out a portion. Of 90,000 to 100,000 clones in the sample, roughly 88% were seen once. Study-wide results and caveats: Roughly 1.1 clones differed between technical replicates, versus roughly 17 and 20 over time. Variance in clone template counts between approximately two-week samples significantly increased with total template count across all healthy donors.

No infections or other immune events were documented during collection. Germline CDR1 GTSNPN, CDR2 SVGIG (reference sequence). There are 14 residues in the CDR3. V was shortened by 5 bases and J by 2 bases, with 14 bases between the two germline ends. A note on this clone: Antigen: not known.

Specimen: blood. This chain joins TRBV30 and TRBJ2-3; D possibly corresponds to TRBD2 (5 bases). The clonotype comes from a person between 18 and 69 years old in good health. The CDR3 nucleotides read TGTGCCTGGGCAACGGGCGGGTCCACAGATACGCAGTATTTT. Encoded protein: CAWATGGSTDTQYF.